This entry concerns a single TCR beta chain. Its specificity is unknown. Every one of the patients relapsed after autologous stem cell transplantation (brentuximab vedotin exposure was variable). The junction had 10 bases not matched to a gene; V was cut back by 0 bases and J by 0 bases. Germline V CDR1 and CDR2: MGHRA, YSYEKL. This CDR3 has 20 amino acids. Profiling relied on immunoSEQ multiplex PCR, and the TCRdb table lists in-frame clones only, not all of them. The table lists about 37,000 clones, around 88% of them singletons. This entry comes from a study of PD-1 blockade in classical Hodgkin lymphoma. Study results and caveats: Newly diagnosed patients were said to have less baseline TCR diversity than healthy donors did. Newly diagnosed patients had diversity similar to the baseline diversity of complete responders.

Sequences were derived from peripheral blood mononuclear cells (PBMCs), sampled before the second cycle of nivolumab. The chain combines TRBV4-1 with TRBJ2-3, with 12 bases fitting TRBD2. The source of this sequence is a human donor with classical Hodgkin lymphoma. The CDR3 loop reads CASSQDFPGTSGPSTDTQYF. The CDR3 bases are TGCGCCAGCAGCCAAGATTTCCCGGGGACTAGCGGGCCTAGCACAGATACGCAGTATTTT.